The present T cell receptor (beta chain) was sequenced within a study of radiotherapy plus CTLA-4 blockade in lung cancer. On the study more broadly: Disease control was achieved by 31% of patients, and objective responses by 18%.

J was trimmed by 9 bases and V by 0 bases; bases with no gene match: 8. The germline V gene encodes CDR1 SGDLS and CDR2 YYNGEE. The CDR3 length is 15 residues. Study results and caveats: In blood, tumor-derived TCR clones expanded after radiotherapy plus ipilimumab. Increased serum interferon-beta after radiation also reportedly predicted response strongly.

Clones were read by immunoSEQ multiplex PCR, and TCRdb kept only the in-frame ones, dropping some. The sample shows about 31,000 clones, 60% to 80% of them seen only once. The study gave focal radiation plus ipilimumab CTLA-4 blockade to patients with chemo-refractory metastatic non-small-cell lung cancer. As for this clone: Antigen specificity is unknown.

The rearrangement uses TRBV9 and TRBJ2-4; 8 nucleotides agree with TRBD2. This sequence was found in a human donor with non-small cell lung cancer whose response to radiotherapy plus ipilimumab could not be evaluated. The specimen was peripheral blood, collected from a patient treated with radiotherapy plus ipilimumab. The CDR3 bases are TGTGCCAGCAGCGTAGGCCGGGGGGGCGAGGGCATTCAGTACTTC. Translating gives CASSVGRGGEGIQYF.